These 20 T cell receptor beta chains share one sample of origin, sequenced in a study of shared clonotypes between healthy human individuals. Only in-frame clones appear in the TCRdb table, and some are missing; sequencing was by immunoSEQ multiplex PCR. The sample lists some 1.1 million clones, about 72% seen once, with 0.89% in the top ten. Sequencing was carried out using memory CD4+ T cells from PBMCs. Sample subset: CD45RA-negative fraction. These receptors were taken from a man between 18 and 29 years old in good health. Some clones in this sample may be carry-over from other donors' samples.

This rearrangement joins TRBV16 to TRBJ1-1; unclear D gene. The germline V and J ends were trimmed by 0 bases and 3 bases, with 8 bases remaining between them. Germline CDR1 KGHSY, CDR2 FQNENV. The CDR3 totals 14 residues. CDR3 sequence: CASSQSHGYTEAFF. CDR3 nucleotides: TGTGCCAGCAGCCAATCCCACGGCTACACTGAAGCTTTCTTT.

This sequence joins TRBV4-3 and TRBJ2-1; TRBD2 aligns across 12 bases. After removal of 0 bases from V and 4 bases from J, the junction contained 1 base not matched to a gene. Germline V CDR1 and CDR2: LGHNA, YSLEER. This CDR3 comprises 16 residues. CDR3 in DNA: TGCGCCAGCAGCCAAGACGGACTAGCGGGATACAATGAGCAGTTCTTC. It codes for CASSQDGLAGYNEQFF.

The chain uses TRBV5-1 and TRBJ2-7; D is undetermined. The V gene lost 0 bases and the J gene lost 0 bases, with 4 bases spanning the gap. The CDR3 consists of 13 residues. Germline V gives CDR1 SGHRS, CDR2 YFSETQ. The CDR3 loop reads CASSLGFSYEQYF. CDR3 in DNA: TGCGCCAGCAGCTTGGGCTTCTCCTACGAGCAGTACTTC.

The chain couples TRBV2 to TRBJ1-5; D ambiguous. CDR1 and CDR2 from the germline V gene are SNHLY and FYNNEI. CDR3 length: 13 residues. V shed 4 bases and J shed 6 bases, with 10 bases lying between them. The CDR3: CASSGTGSQPQHF. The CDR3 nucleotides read TGTGCCAGCAGTGGGACGGGGAGTCAGCCCCAGCATTTT.

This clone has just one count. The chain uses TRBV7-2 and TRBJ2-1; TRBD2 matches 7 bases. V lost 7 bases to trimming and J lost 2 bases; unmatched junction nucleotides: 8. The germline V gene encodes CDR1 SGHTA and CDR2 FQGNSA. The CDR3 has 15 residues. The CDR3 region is CASTGGTGTYNEQFF. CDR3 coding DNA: TGTGCCAGCACGGGGGGAACGGGAACCTACAATGAGCAGTTCTTC.

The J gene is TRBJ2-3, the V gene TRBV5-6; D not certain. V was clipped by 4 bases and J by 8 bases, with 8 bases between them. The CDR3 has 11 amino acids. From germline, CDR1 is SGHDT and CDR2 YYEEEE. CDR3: CASSADGTQYF. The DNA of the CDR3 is TGTGCCAGCAGCGCGGACGGTACGCAGTATTTT.

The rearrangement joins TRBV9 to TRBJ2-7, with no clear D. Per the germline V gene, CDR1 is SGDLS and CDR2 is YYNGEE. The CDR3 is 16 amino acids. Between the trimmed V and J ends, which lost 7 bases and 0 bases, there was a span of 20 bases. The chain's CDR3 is CASLQRVPPSSYEQYF. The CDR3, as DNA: TGTGCCAGCCTCCAGAGAGTCCCCCCGAGCTCCTACGAGCAGTACTTC.

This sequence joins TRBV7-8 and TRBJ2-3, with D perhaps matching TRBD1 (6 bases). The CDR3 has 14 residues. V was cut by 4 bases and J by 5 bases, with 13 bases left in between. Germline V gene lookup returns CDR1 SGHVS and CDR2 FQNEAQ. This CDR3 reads CASSSLGGRDTQYF. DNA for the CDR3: TGTGCCAGCAGCTCTCTAGGGGGAAGAGATACGCAGTATTTT.

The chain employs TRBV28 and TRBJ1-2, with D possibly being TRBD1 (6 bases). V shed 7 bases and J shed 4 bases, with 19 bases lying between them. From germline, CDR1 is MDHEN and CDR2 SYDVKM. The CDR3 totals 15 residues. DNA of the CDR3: TGTGCCAGCAATTGGGCAGGGGCTATCCCCTATGGCTACACCTTC. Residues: CASNWAGAIPYGYTF.

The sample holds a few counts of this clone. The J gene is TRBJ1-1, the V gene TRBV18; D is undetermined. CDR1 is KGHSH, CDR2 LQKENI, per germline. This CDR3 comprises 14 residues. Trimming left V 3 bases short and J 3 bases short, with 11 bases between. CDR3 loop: CASSPGRSDTEAFF. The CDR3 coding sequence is TGTGCCAGCTCACCTGGAAGGTCGGACACTGAAGCTTTCTTT.

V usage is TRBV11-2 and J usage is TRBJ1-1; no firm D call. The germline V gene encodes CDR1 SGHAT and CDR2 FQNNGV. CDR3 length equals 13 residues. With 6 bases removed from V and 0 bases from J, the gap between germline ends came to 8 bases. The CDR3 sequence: CASRSGLNTEAFF. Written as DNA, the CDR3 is TGTGCCAGCAGGAGCGGTTTGAACACTGAAGCTTTCTTT.

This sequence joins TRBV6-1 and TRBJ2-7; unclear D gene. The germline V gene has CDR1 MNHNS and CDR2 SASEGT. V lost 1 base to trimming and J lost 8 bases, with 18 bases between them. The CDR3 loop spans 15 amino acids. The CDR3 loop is CASSEGSARIRKQYF. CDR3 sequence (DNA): TGTGCCAGCAGTGAAGGTAGTGCCAGGATACGTAAGCAGTACTTC.

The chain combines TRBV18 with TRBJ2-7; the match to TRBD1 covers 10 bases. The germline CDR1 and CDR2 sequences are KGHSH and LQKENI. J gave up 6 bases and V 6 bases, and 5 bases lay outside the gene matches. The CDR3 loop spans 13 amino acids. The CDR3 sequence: CASSRQGAIEQYF. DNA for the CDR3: TGTGCCAGCTCCCGACAGGGGGCGATCGAGCAGTACTTC.

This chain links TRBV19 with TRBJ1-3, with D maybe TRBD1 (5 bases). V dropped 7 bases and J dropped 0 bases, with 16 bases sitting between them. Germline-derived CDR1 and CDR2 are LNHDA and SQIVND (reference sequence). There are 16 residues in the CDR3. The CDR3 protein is CASTPWDWSSGNTIYF. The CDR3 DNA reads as TGTGCCAGTACACCATGGGACTGGAGCTCTGGAAACACCATATATTTT.

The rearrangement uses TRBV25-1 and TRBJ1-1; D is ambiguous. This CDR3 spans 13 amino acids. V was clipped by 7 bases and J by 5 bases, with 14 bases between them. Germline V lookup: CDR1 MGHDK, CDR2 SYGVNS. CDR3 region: CASNDGIRTEAFF. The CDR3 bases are TGTGCCAGCAACGATGGGATTAGGACTGAAGCTTTCTTT.

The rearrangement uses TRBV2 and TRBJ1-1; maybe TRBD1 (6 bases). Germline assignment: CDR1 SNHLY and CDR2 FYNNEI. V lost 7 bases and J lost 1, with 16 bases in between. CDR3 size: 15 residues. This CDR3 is CASNGERGENTEAFF. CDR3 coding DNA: TGTGCCAGCAATGGGGAGAGGGGGGAGAACACTGAAGCTTTCTTT.

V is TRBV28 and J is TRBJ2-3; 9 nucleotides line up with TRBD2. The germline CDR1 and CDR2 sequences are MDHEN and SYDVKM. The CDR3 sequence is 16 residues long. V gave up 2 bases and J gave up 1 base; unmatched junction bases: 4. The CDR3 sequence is CASSLRREGGTDTQYF. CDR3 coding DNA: TGTGCCAGCAGTTTAAGGCGGGAGGGAGGCACAGATACGCAGTATTTT.

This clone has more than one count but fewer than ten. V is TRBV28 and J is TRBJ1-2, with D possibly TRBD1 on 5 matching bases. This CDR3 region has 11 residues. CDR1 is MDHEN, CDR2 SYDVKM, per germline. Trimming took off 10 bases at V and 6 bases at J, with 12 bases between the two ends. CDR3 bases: TGTGCCACCCGGGCAGGGAATGGCTACACCTTC. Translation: CATRAGNGYTF.

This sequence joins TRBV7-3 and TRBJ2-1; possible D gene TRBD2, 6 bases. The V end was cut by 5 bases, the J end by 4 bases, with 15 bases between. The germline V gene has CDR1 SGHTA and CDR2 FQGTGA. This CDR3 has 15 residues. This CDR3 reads CASSPGLEKYNEQFF. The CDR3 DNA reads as TGTGCCAGCAGCCCGGGACTCGAGAAATACAATGAGCAGTTCTTC.

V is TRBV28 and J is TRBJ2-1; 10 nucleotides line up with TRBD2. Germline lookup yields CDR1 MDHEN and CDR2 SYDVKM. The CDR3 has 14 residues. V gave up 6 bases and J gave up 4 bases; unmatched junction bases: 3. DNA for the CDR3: TGTGCCAGCAGGCCTAGCGGGAGTTACAATGAGCAGTTCTTC. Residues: CASRPSGSYNEQFF. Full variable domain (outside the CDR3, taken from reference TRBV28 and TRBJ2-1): DVKVTQSSRYLVKRTGEKVFLECVQDMDHENMFWYRQDPGLGLRLIYFSYDVKMKEKGDIPEGYSVSREKKERFSLILESASTNQTSMYLCASRPSGSYNEQFFGPGTRLTVL.